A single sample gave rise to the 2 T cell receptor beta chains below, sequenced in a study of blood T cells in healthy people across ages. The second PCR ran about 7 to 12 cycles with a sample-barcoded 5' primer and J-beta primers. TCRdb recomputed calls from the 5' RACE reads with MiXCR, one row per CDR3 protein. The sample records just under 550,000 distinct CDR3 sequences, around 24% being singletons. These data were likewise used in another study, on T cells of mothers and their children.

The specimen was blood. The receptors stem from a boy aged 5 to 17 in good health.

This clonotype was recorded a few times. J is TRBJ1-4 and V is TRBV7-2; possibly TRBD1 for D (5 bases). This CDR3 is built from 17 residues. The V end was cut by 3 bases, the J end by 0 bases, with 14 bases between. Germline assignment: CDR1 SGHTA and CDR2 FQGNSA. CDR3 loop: CASSFRGGYATNEKLFF. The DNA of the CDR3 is TGTGCCAGCAGCTTTCGGGGCGGCTATGCAACTAATGAAAAACTGTTTTTT.

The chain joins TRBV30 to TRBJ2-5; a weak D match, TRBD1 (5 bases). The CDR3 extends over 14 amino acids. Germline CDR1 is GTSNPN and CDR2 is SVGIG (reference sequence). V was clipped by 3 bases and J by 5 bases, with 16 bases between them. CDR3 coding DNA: TGTGCCTGGAGCAAGCAGGACAAGATGGAGACCCAGTACTTC. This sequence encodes CAWSKQDKMETQYF.